These T cell receptor beta chains were read from a single sample in a study of T cells in localized non-small cell lung cancer. Here immunoSEQ multiplex PCR was the method, and the copy in TCRdb shows in-frame clones only, minus some. Found here are approximately 10,000 clones, 90% to 95% of them singletons; the top ten hold about 13%. The sequencing here drew on peripheral blood, taken before any cancer treatment. Receptors originate from a male donor aged 60 or older with stage III lung adenocarcinoma. Each CDR3 is given with its conserved first and last residue. The D gene is left open where the match is weak. Size tells how often a clone was seen (once, few, many) or the class of an expanded clone, and some rows leave it out.

clone_size: once; v_call: TRBV30; j_call: TRBJ2-6; d_call: .; cdr3_aa: CAWSGVSGANVLTF; cdr3_nt: TGTGCCTGGAGTGGCGTCTCTGGGGCCAACGTCCTGACTTTC
clone_size: once; v_call: TRBV5-4; j_call: TRBJ2-7; d_call: TRBD1; cdr3_aa: CASSLPGQGNEQYF; cdr3_nt: TGTGCCAGCAGCTTACCGGGACAGGGGAACGAGCAGTACTTC
clone_size: .; v_call: TRBV11-3; j_call: TRBJ1-1; d_call: TRBD1; cdr3_aa: CASSLVETGEAFF; cdr3_nt: TGTGCCAGCAGCTTAGTCGAGACAGGGGAAGCTTTCTTT
clone_size: .; v_call: TRBV7-8; j_call: TRBJ1-3; d_call: .; cdr3_aa: CASSLVLGSGNTIYF; cdr3_nt: TGTGCCAGCAGCTTAGTTCTGGGATCTGGAAACACCATATATTTT
clone_size: .; v_call: TRBV4-1; j_call: TRBJ2-7; d_call: TRBD1; cdr3_aa: CASSQERAAGGVEQYF; cdr3_nt: TGCGCCAGCAGCCAAGAAAGGGCGGCAGGGGGCGTCGAGCAGTACTTC
clone_size: .; v_call: TRBV6-1; j_call: TRBJ1-1; d_call: .; cdr3_aa: CASSREVGGPTEAFF; cdr3_nt: TGTGCCAGCAGCCGAGAAGTTGGGGGGCCCACTGAAGCTTTCTTT
clone_size: .; v_call: TRBV5-4; j_call: TRBJ2-7; d_call: .; cdr3_aa: CASSLLRGLSYEQYF; cdr3_nt: TGTGCCAGCAGCCTATTACGGGGATTATCCTACGAGCAGTACTTC
clone_size: once; v_call: TRBV19; j_call: TRBJ2-1; d_call: TRBD1; cdr3_aa: CASTKTRGRSSEQFF; cdr3_nt: TGTGCCAGTACCAAAACCAGGGGGCGGTCTTCTGAGCAGTTCTTC
clone_size: .; v_call: TRBV30; j_call: TRBJ1-1; d_call: TRBD1; cdr3_aa: CAWTKDRVTEAFF; cdr3_nt: TGTGCCTGGACCAAGGACAGGGTTACTGAAGCTTTCTTT
clone_size: .; v_call: TRBV10-3; j_call: TRBJ1-2; d_call: .; cdr3_aa: CAISQMTDYGYTF; cdr3_nt: TGTGCCATCAGCCAAATGACGGATTATGGCTACACCTTC